Described below is a single T cell receptor beta chain sequence and its context. What it recognizes is unknown. This specimen belongs to a study of cytomegalovirus exposure and HLA in healthy donors. General study results and limits: Researchers reported in a later analysis that a missense DCLRE1C variant was tied to TCR beta V- and J-gene trimming. It was reported in a later analysis that an Asian-associated ancestry cluster showed fewer N-insertions than the 666-donor mean. In vitro confirmation showed a few CMV-associated chains to be CMV antigen specific.

V was clipped by 3 bases and J by 8 bases; unmatched bases: 8. Germline CDR1 SGHRS, CDR2 YFSETQ. The length of the CDR3 is 15 residues. It was with 60 Vbeta and 13 Jbeta primers that the PCR ran. Only in-frame clones appear in the TCRdb table, and some are missing; sequencing was by immunoSEQ multiplex PCR. In the table there are around 250,000 clones, about 90% of which are singletons. The sequence was obtained from a girl under 10 years old in good health and CMV-seronegative. The sequenced sample consisted of PBMCs. The chain uses TRBV5-1 and TRBJ2-1, with 10 nucleotides matching TRBD2. The CDR3, as DNA: TGCGCCAGCAGCTCGAGCCTAGCGGGAGTGGATGAGCAGTTCTTC. This translates into CASSSSLAGVDEQFF.